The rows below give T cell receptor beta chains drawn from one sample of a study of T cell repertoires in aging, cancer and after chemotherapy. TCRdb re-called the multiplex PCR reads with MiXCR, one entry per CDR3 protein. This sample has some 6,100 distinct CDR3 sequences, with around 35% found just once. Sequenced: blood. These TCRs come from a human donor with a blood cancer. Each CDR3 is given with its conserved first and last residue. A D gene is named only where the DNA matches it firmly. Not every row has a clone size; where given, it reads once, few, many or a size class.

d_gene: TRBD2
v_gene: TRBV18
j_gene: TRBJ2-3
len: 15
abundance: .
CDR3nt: TGTGCCAGCTCACCACCAGGACTAGCGGTAGATACGCAGTATTTT
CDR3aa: CASSPPGLAVDTQYF

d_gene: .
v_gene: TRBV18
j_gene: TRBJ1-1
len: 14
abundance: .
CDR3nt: TGTGCCAGCTCAATCCGACAGGACCACACTGAAGCTTTCTTT
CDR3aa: CASSIRQDHTEAFF

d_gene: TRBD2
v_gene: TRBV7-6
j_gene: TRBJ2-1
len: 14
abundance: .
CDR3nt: TGTGCCAGCAGCCCCTTAGCGGGAGGGAATGAGCAGTTCTTC
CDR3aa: CASSPLAGGNEQFF

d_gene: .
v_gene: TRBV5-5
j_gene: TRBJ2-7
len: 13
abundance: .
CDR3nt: TGTGCCAGCAGCTTGGCCTCTAGAGGCGAGCAGTACTTC
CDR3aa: CASSLASRGEQYF

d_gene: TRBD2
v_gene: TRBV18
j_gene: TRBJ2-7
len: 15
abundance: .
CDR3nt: TGTGCCAGCTCACCTACCGGGCCGGGGGGATACGAGCAGTACTTC
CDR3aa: CASSPTGPGGYEQYF

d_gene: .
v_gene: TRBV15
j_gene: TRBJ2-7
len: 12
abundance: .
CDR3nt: TGTGCCACCAGCAGTGGGTACAACGAGCAGTACTTC
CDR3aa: CATSSGYNEQYF

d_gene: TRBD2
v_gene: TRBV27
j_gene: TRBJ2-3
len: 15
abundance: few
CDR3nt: TGTGCCAGCAGTTTGCGGGAGCACTTGACAGATACGCAGTATTTT
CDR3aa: CASSLREHLTDTQYF

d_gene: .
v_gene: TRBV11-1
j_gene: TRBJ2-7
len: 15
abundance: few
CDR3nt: TGTGCCAGCAGCTTAGTTCGAGGGGCCGACTACGAGCAGTACTTC
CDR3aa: CASSLVRGADYEQYF

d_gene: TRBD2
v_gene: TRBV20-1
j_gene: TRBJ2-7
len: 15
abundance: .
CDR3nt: TGCAGTGCTATTTCATCTAGCGGGAGTTCCTACGAGCAGTACTTC
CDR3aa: CSAISSSGSSYEQYF

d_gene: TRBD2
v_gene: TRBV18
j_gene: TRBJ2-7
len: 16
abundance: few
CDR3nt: TGTGCCAGCTCACCTACCCTCGGGGGGGGTAGCTACGAGCAGTACTTC
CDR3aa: CASSPTLGGGSYEQYF

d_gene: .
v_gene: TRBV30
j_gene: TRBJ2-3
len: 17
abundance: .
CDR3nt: TGTGCCTGGAGTTGGCGGCGAGGGCGGTCCAGCACAGATACGCAGTATTTT
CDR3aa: CAWSWRRGRSSTDTQYF

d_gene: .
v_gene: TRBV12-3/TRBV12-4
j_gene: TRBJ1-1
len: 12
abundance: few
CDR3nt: TGTGCCAGCAGAAGGGATCCCACTGAAGCTTTCTTT
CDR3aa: CASRRDPTEAFF

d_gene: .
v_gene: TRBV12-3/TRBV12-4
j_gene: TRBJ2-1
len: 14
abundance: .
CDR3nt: TGTGCCATAAACCGGGACCCGGATGACAATGAGCAGTTCTTC
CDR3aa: CAINRDPDDNEQFF

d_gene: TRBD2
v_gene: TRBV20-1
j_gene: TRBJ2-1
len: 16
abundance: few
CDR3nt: TGCAGTGCTAGAGTCCGGGCTAGCGGGAAATATGTTGAGCAGTTCTTC
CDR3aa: CSARVRASGKYVEQFF

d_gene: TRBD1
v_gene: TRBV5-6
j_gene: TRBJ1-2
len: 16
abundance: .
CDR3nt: TGTGCCAGCAGCTTGCCTACCGGACAGGGAAGTTATGGCTACACCTTC
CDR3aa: CASSLPTGQGSYGYTF

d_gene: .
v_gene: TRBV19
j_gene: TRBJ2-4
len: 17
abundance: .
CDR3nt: TGTGCCAGTAGTATAGTTTTGGGGGTAGCAGCCAAAAACATTCAGTACTTC
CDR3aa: CASSIVLGVAAKNIQYF

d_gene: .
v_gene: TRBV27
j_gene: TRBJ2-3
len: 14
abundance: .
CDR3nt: TGTGCCAGCAGTTTCCGGACAGCCACAGATACGCAGTATTTT
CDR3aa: CASSFRTATDTQYF

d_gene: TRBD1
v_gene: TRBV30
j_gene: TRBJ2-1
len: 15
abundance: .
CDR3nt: TGTGCCTGGAGTCTTAGACAGGGGGCCTACAATGAGCAGTTCTTC
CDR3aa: CAWSLRQGAYNEQFF

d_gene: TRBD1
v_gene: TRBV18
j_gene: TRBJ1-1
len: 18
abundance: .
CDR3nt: TGTGCCAGCTCACCACCGAGGACAGGGGCTTTTCCGAACACTGAAGCTTTCTTT
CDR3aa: CASSPPRTGAFPNTEAFF